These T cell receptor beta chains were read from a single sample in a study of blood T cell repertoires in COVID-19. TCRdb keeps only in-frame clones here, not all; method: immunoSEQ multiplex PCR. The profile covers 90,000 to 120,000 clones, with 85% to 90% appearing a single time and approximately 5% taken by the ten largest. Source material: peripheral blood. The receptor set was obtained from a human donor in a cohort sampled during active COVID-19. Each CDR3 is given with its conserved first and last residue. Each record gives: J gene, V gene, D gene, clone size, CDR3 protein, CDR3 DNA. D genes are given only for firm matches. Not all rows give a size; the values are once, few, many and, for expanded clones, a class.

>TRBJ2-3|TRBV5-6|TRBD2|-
CASSWSGGAIRDTQYF
TGTGCCAGCAGCTGGAGCGGGGGGGCTATTAGGGATACGCAGTATTTT
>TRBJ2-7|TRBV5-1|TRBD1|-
CASSLAGTDLLYEQYF
TGCGCCAGCAGCTTGGCCGGGACAGACCTTCTCTACGAGCAGTACTTC
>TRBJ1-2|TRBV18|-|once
CASSPGDRLYGYTF
TGTGCCAGCTCCCCAGGCGACAGGCTCTATGGCTACACCTTC
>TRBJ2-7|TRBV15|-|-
CATSRDRGGEQYF
TGTGCCACCAGCAGAGATAGAGGGGGTGAGCAGTACTTC
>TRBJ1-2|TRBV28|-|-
CASSTTTNYGYTF
TGTGCCAGCAGTACAACAACAAACTATGGCTACACCTTC
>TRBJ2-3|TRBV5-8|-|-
CASTSRRGSTDTQYF
TGTGCCAGCACCTCCCGCCGCGGTAGCACAGATACGCAGTATTTT
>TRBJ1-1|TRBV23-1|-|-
CASRNPLGQGEGTEAFF
TGCGCCAGCAGAAATCCCCTGGGGCAGGGTGAAGGCACTGAAGCTTTCTTT
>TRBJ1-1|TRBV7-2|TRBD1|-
CASSLATGVGAFF
TGTGCCAGCAGCCTCGCGACAGGGGTTGGAGCTTTCTTT
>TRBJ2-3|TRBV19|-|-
CASRETGSYTDTQYF
TGTGCCAGTAGAGAGACAGGCTCTTACACAGATACGCAGTATTTT
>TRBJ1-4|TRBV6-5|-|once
CASRRQRNEKLFF
TGTGCCAGCAGGAGACAGAGAAATGAAAAACTGTTTTTT
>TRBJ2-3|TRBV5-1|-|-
CASSRENTDTQYF
TGCGCCAGCTCGAGGGAGAACACAGATACGCAGTATTTT
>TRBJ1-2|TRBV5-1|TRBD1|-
CASRRDSANYGYTF
TGCGCCAGCAGGAGGGACAGCGCTAACTATGGCTACACCTTC
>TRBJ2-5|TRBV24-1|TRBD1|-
CATSERRDRGRETQYF
TGTGCCACCAGTGAACGGCGGGACAGGGGTAGGGAGACCCAGTACTTC
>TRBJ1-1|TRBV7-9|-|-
CASSLWELDTEAFF
TGTGCCAGCAGCTTATGGGAGCTGGACACTGAAGCTTTCTTT
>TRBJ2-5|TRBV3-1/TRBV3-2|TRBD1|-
CASSPQDRAERETQYF
TGTGCCAGCAGCCCTCAGGACAGGGCTGAAAGGGAGACCCAGTACTTC
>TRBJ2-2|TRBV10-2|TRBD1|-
CASGTGITGELFF
TGCGCCAGCGGGACAGGGATCACCGGGGAGCTGTTTTTT
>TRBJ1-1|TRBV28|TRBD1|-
CASSPTLQTGEAFF
TGTGCCAGCAGTCCTACTCTCCAGACAGGGGAGGCTTTCTTT
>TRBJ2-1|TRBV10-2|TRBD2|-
CASRRTSGGYEQFF
TGCGCCAGCAGGCGGACTAGCGGAGGGTATGAGCAGTTCTTC
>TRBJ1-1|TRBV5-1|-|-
CASSLPTVNTEAFF
TGCGCCAGCAGCTTGCCGACAGTGAACACTGAAGCTTTCTTT
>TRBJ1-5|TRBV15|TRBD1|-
CATSPQGTGGQPQHF
TGTGCCACCAGCCCTCAAGGGACAGGGGGTCAGCCCCAGCATTTT
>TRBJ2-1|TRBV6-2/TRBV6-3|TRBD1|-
CASSYLWQGEGNEQFF
TGTGCCAGCAGTTACTTGTGGCAGGGGGAAGGCAATGAGCAGTTCTTC
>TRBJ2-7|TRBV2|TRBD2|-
CASSVRASGSYEQYF
TGTGCCAGCAGCGTTCGGGCTAGCGGGAGTTACGAGCAGTACTTC
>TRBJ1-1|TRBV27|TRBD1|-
CASSLATGITEAFF
TGTGCCAGCAGTCTGGCGACAGGGATAACTGAAGCTTTCTTT
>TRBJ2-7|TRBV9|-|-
CASSVGVPQRGYEQYF
TGTGCCAGCAGCGTAGGGGTCCCTCAAAGAGGTTACGAGCAGTACTTC
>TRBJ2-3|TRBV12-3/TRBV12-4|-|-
CASSFAQGDTQYF
TGTGCCAGCAGTTTCGCCCAGGGAGATACGCAGTATTTT
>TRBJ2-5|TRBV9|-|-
CASSSPSGETQYF
TGTGCCAGCAGCTCCCCGAGCGGGGAGACCCAGTACTTC
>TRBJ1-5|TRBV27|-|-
CASSLRSGNQPQHF
TGTGCCAGCAGTTTACGCTCAGGGAATCAGCCCCAGCATTTT
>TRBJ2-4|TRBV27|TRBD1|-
CASSFGTGAKNIQYF
TGTGCCAGCAGTTTTGGCACAGGGGCAAAAAACATTCAGTACTTC
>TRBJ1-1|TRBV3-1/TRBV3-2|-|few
CASSQKGLGTEAFF
TGTGCCAGCAGCCAAAAGGGGCTAGGCACTGAAGCTTTCTTT
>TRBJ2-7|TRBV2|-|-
CASSDLNEQYF
TGTGCCAGCAGTGACTTAAACGAGCAGTACTTC
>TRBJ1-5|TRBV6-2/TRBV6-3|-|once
CASSSGGSSQPQHF
TGTGCCAGCAGTTCCGGGGGGTCGAGTCAGCCCCAGCATTTT
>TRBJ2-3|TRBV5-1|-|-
CASSPQQTSPGDTQYF
TGCGCCAGCAGCCCCCAACAAACTAGCCCTGGAGATACGCAGTATTTT
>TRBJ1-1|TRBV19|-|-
CASRGDTEAFF
TGTGCCAGTAGAGGGGACACTGAAGCTTTCTTT
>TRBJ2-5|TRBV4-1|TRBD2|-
CASSQVPNAGGETQYF
TGCGCCAGCAGCCAAGTCCCAAACGCGGGAGGAGAGACCCAGTACTTC
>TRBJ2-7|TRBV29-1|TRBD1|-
CSVSRQGSYEQYF
TGCAGCGTTTCCAGACAGGGTTCCTACGAGCAGTACTTC
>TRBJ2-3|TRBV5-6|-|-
CASSSGWDTQYF
TGTGCCAGCAGCTCCGGGTGGGATACGCAGTATTTT
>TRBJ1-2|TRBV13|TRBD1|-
CASSLVGQGGGYTF
TGTGCCAGCAGCTTAGTAGGACAGGGGGGCGGCTACACCTTC
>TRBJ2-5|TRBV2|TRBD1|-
CASRNPRTGVGETQYF
TGTGCCAGCAGAAACCCAAGGACAGGGGTGGGAGAGACCCAGTACTTC
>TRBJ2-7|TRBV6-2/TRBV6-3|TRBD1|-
CASSYGLGQDHYEQYF
TGTGCCAGCAGTTACGGTTTGGGACAGGACCACTACGAGCAGTACTTC
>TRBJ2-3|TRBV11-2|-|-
CASSDTGQDTQYF
TGTGCCAGCAGCGACACAGGGCAAGATACGCAGTATTTT
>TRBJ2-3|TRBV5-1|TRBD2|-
CASSLVPAGAVDTQYF
TGCGCCAGCAGCTTGGTTCCAGCGGGAGCCGTAGATACGCAGTATTTT
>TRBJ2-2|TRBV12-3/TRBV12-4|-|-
CASRQDYTGELFF
TGTGCCAGCAGACAGGATTACACCGGGGAGCTGTTTTTT
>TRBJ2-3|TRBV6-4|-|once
CANPGSDTQYF
TGTGCCAACCCAGGGTCCGATACGCAGTATTTT
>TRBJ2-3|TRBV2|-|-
CASSATGAGDTQYF
TGTGCCAGCAGTGCAACGGGAGCTGGAGATACGCAGTATTTT
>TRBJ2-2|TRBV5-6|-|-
CASSLRGARNTGELFF
TGTGCCAGCAGCTTGAGGGGTGCGAGAAACACCGGGGAGCTGTTTTTT
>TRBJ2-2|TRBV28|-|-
CAITEGLNTGELFF
TGTGCCATCACAGAGGGCTTAAACACCGGGGAGCTGTTTTTT
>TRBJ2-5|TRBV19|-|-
CASSMEQETQYF
TGTGCCAGTAGTATGGAGCAAGAGACCCAGTACTTC
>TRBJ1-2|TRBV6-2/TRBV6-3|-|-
CASSHPLDRKGRAYGYTF
TGTGCCAGCAGCCATCCTCTTGATCGGAAGGGGCGCGCCTATGGCTACACCTTC
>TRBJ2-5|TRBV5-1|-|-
CASSFYGSEETQYF
TGCGCCAGCAGCTTCTACGGGAGCGAAGAGACCCAGTACTTC
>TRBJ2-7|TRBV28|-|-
CASSLQGGGSSYEQYF
TGTGCCAGCAGTTTACAGGGAGGGGGAAGCTCCTACGAGCAGTACTTC
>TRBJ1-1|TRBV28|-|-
CASSLFGNNTEAFF
TGTGCCAGCAGTTTGTTCGGTAATAACACTGAAGCTTTCTTT
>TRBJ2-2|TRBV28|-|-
CASSLNRGRAGELFF
TGTGCCAGCAGTTTAAACAGGGGGAGGGCCGGGGAGCTGTTTTTT
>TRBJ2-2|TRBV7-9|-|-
CASSLGLRVSLGELFF
TGTGCCAGCAGCTTAGGTCTGCGGGTGAGCCTCGGGGAGCTGTTTTTT
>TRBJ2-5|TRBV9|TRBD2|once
CASSADYSSGGETQYF
TGTGCCAGCAGCGCCGACTACTCTAGCGGGGGGGAGACCCAGTACTTC
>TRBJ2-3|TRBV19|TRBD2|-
CASSASPPGLAGGDTQYF
TGTGCCAGTAGTGCCAGCCCCCCGGGACTAGCGGGAGGCGATACGCAGTATTTT
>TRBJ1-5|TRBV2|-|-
CASSSVLPNQPQHF
TGTGCCAGCAGTAGCGTACTGCCCAATCAGCCCCAGCATTTT
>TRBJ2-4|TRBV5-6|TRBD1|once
CASSPRTGANIQYF
TGTGCCAGCAGCCCCCGGACAGGGGCAAACATTCAGTACTTC
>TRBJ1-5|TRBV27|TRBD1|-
CASSFGPGGAQPQHF
TGTGCCAGCAGTTTCGGACCAGGGGGAGCACAGCCCCAGCATTTT
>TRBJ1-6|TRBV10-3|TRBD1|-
CAIRAGTENSPLHF
TGTGCCATCAGGGCGGGGACAGAGAATTCACCCCTCCACTTT
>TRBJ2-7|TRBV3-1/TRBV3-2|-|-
CASRPGSSYEQYF
TGTGCCAGCCGGCCGGGGAGCTCCTACGAGCAGTACTTC